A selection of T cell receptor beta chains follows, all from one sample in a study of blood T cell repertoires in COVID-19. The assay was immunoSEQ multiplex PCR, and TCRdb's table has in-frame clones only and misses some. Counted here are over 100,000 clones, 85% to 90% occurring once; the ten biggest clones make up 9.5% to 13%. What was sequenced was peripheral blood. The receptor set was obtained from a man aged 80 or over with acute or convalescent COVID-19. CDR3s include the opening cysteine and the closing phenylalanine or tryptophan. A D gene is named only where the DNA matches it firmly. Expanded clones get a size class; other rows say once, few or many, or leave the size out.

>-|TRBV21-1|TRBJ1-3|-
CASSKDRQGAPSAGNTIYF
TGTGCCAGCAGCAAAGATAGGCAGGGGGCTCCTTCTGCTGGAAACACCATATATTTT
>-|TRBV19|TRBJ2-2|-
CASSRAGTGELFF
TGTGCCAGTAGTCGAGCGGGCACCGGGGAGCTGTTTTTT
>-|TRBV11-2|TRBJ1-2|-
CASSFLGQGKNYGYTF
TGTGCCAGCAGCTTTCTGGGCCAGGGGAAGAACTATGGCTACACCTTC
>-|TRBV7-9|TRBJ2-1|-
CASASTLTYNEQFF
TGTGCCAGCGCTAGCACCCTCACCTACAATGAGCAGTTCTTC
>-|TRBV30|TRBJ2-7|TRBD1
CAWTPQKFKDRGRHEQYF
TGTGCCTGGACACCTCAGAAGTTCAAGGACAGGGGAAGACACGAGCAGTACTTC
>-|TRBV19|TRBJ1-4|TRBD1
CASSPRTGGEKLFF
TGTGCCAGTAGTCCGAGGACAGGCGGAGAAAAACTGTTTTTT
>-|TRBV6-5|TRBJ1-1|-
CASSGDKNTEAFF
TGTGCCAGCAGCGGGGACAAAAACACTGAAGCTTTCTTT
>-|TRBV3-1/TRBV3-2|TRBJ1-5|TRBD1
CASSLGTGVPNQPQHF
TGTGCCAGCAGCTTAGGGACAGGGGTCCCCAATCAGCCCCAGCATTTT
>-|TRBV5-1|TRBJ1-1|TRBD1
CASREGSGQGNTEAFF
TGCGCCAGCCGAGAGGGATCGGGACAGGGAAACACTGAAGCTTTCTTT
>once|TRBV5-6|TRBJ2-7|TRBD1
CASSQGQGLLEQYF
TGTGCCAGCAGCCAAGGACAGGGGCTTCTCGAGCAGTACTTC
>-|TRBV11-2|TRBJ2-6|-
CASSTNRVASGANVLTF
TGTGCCAGCAGCACTAACCGAGTCGCCTCTGGGGCCAACGTCCTGACTTTC
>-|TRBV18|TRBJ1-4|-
CASSPTADFNEKLFF
TGTGCCAGCTCACCAACGGCAGACTTTAATGAAAAACTGTTTTTT
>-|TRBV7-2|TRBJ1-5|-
CASSLTDYSNQPQHF
TGTGCCAGCAGCCTGACAGATTATAGCAATCAGCCCCAGCATTTT
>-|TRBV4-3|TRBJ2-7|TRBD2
CASSQAAGPFYEQYF
TGCGCCAGCAGCCAAGCAGCGGGACCGTTCTACGAGCAGTACTTC
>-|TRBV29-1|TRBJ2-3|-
CSVDRGEDTQYF
TGCAGCGTTGACAGGGGAGAAGATACGCAGTATTTT
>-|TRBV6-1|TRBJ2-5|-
CASSEASGLGGQETQYF
TGTGCCAGCAGTGAAGCGTCAGGGTTGGGAGGTCAAGAGACCCAGTACTTC
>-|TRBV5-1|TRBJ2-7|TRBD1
CASSLRQGRYEQYF
TGCGCCAGCAGCTTGAGACAGGGACGCTACGAGCAGTACTTC
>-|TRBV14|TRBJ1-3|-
CASSQDRLGGLSGNTIYF
TGTGCCAGCAGCCAGGACCGTCTCGGGGGGCTCTCTGGAAACACCATATATTTT
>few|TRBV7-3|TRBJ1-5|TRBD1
CASSLWDRDFNQPQHF
TGTGCCAGCAGCTTGTGGGACAGGGACTTCAATCAGCCCCAGCATTTT
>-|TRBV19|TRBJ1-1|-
CASSPDRLVFF
TGTGCCAGTAGCCCGGACAGACTCGTTTTCTTT
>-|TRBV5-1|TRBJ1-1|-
CASSLQGKNTEAFF
TGCGCCAGCAGCTTACAGGGTAAGAACACTGAAGCTTTCTTT
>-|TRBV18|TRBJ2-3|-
CASSPEVGVNTQYF
TGTGCCAGCTCACCGGAGGTGGGTGTTAATACGCAGTATTTT
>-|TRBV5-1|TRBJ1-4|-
CASSIQGGGEKLFF
TGCGCCAGCAGCATACAGGGTGGAGGTGAAAAACTGTTTTTT
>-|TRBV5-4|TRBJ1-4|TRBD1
CASSLRTGDSREKLFF
TGTGCCAGCAGCTTGAGGACAGGGGACAGTCGGGAAAAACTGTTTTTT
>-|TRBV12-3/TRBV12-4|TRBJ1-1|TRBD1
CASSPTGRPEAFF
TGTGCCAGCAGCCCGACAGGGCGGCCTGAAGCTTTCTTT
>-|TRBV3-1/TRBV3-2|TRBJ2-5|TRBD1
CASSQGFGTGAGETQYF
TGTGCCAGCAGCCAGGGTTTCGGGACAGGGGCGGGGGAGACCCAGTACTTC
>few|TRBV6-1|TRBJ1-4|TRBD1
CASSEAGTGYGEKLFF
TGTGCCAGCAGTGAAGCGGGGACAGGGTATGGAGAAAAACTGTTTTTT
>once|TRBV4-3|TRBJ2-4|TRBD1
CASSQDITGDPIQNIQYF
TGCGCCAGCAGCCAAGATATAACAGGGGACCCGATCCAAAACATTCAGTACTTC
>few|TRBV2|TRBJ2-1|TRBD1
CASNRDRVGDNEQFF
TGTGCCAGCAATAGGGACAGGGTGGGGGACAATGAGCAGTTCTTC
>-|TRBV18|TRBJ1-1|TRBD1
CASSPRAGGVSEAFF
TGTGCCAGCTCACCACGAGCAGGGGGCGTATCTGAAGCTTTCTTT
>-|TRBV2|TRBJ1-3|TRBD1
CASGGTEVRNTIYF
TGTGCCAGCGGGGGGACAGAAGTACGAAACACCATATATTTT
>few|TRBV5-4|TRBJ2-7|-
CASSWRRRTAAAGEQYF
TGTGCCAGCAGCTGGAGAAGGAGGACAGCCGCCGCAGGGGAGCAGTACTTC
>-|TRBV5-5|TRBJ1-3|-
CASSQPRGYLVRDPGTIYF
TGTGCCAGCAGCCAACCCCGGGGTTATCTGGTTCGAGACCCCGGCACCATATATTTT
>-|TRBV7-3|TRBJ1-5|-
CASGPGLNQPQHF
TGTGCCAGCGGGCCTGGGCTCAATCAGCCCCAGCATTTT
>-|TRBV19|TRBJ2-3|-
CASSMKTPRGTDTQYF
TGTGCCAGTAGTATGAAGACCCCACGGGGCACAGATACGCAGTATTTT
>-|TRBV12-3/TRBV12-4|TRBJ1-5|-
CASRGEGDQPQHF
TGTGCCAGCAGAGGGGAGGGGGATCAGCCCCAGCATTTT
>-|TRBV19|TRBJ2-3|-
CASSNRGASTDTQYF
TGTGCCAGTAGCAATCGGGGGGCGAGCACAGATACGCAGTATTTT
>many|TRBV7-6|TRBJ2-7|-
CASSFKATEQYF
TGTGCCAGCAGCTTTAAAGCCACCGAGCAGTACTTC
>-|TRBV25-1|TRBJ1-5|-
CASSELTGNQPQHF
TGTGCCAGCAGTGAATTAACAGGCAATCAGCCCCAGCATTTT
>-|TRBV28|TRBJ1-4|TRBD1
CASRTGRHEKLFF
TGTGCCAGCAGGACAGGGCGCCATGAAAAACTGTTTTTT
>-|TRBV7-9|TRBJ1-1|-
CASSLRQAEGTEAFF
TGTGCCAGCAGCCTCCGACAGGCAGAGGGAACTGAAGCTTTCTTT
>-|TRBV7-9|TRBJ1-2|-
CASSLGGSKGYGYTF
TGTGCCAGCAGCTTAGGGGGCAGCAAGGGGTATGGCTACACCTTC
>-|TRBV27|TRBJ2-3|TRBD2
CASSPWGGFSTDTQYF
TGTGCCAGCAGTCCCTGGGGGGGTTTTAGCACAGATACGCAGTATTTT
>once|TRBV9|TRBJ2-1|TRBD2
CASSARPSHTGGEQFF
TGTGCCAGCAGCGCCAGACCTTCCCATACCGGGGGGGAGCAGTTCTTC